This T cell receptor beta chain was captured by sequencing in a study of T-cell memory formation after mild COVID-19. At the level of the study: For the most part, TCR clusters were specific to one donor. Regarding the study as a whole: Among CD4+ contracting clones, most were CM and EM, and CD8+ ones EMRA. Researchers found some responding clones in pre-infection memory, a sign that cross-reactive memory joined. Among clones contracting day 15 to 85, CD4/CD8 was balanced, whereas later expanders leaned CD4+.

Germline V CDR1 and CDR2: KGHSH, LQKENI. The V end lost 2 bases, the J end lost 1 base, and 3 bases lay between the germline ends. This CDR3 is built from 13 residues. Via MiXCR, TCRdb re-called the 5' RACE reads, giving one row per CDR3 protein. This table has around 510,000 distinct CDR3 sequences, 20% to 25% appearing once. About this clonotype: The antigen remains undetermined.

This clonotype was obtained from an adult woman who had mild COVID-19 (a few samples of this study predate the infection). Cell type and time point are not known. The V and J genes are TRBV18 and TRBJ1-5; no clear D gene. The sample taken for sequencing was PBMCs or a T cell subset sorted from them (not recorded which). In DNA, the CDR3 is TGTGCCAGCTCACCAGCAAGCAATCAGCCCCAGCATTTT. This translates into CASSPASNQPQHF.